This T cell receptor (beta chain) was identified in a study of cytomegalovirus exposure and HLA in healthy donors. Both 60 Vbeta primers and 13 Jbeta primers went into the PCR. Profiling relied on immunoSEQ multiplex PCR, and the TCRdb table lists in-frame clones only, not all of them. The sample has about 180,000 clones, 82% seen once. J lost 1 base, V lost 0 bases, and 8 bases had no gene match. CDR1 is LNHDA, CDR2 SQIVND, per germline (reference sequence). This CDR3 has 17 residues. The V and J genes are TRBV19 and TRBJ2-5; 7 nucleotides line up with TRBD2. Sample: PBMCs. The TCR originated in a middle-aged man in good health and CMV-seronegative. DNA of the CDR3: TGTGCCAGTAGTATAGATGGGGTGGGAGGGCTCCAAGAGACCCAGTACTTC. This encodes CASSIDGVGGLQETQYF.